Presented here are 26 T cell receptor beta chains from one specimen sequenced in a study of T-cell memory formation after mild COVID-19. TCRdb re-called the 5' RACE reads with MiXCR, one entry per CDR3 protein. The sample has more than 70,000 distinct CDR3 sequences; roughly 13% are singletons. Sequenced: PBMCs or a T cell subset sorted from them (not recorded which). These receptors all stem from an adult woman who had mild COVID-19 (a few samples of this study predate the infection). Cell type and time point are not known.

The CDR3 loop reads CASSYRASGSYNEQFF. CDR3 nucleotide sequence: TGTGCCAGCAGTTACAGGGCTAGCGGGTCCTACAATGAGCAGTTCTTC. The V gene is TRBV6-2 or TRBV6-3, the J gene TRBJ2-1; 8 positions match TRBD2. Germline values: CDR1 MNHEY, CDR2 SVGEGT. With 2 bases clipped from V and 1 base from J, the junction kept 4 bases outside the gene matches. The CDR3 runs 16 residues.

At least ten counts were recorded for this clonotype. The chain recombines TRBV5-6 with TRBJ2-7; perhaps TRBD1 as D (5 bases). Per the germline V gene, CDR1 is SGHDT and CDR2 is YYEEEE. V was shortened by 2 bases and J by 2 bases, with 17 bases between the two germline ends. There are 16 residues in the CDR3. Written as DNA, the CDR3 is TGTGCCAGCAGCTTACCTAGGGGCCCACTTCCCTACGAGCAGTACTTC. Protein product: CASSLPRGPLPYEQYF.

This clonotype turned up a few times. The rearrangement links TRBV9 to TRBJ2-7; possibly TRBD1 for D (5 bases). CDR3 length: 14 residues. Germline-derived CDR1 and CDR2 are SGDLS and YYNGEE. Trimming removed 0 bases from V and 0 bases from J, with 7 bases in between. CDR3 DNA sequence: TGTGCCAGCAGCGTAGTGGACAACTCCTACGAGCAGTACTTC. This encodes CASSVVDNSYEQYF.

The CDR3 region is CASSQEPHEQYF. In DNA form, the CDR3 reads TGTGCCAGCAGCCAAGAACCGCACGAGCAGTACTTC. This chain links TRBV4-2 with TRBJ2-7, with D hard to call. V was cut by 0 bases and J by 5 bases, with 5 bases left in between. Germline CDR1 and CDR2: LGHNA and YNFKEQ. This CDR3 comprises 12 residues.

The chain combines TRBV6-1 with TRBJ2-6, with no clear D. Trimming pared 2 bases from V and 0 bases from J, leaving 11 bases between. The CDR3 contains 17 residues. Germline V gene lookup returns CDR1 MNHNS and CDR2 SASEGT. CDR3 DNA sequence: TGTGCCAGCAGTGAATATCCGACTGCCTCTGGGGCCAACGTCCTGACTTTC. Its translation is CASSEYPTASGANVLTF.

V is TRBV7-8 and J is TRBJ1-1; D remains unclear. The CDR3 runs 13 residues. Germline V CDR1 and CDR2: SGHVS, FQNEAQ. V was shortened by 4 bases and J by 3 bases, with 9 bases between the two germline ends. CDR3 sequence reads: CASSSLVDTEAFF. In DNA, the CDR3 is TGTGCCAGCAGCTCCCTCGTGGACACTGAAGCTTTCTTT.

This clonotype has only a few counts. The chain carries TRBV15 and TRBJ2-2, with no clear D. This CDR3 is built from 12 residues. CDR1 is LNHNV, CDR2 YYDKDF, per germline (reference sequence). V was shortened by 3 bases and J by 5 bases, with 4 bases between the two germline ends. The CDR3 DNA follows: TGTGCCACCAGCAGCGGGACCGGGGAGCTGTTTTTT. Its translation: CATSSGTGELFF.

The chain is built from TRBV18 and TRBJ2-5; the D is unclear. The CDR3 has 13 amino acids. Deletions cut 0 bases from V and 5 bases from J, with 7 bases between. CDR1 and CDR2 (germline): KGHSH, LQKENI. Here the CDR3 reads CASSPPADETQYF. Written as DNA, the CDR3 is TGTGCCAGCTCACCACCCGCGGACGAGACCCAGTACTTC.

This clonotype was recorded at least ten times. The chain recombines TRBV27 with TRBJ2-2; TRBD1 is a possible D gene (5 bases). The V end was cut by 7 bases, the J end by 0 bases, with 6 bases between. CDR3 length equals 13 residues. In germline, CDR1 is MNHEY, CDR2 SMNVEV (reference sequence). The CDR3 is CASTTANTGELFF. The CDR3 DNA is TGTGCCAGCACGACAGCGAACACCGGGGAGCTGTTTTTT.

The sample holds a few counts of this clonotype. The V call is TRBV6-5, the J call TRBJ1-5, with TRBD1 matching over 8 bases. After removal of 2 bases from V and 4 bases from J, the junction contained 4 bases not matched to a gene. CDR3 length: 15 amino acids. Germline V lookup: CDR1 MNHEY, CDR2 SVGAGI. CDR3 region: CASSYAGGENQPQHF. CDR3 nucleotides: TGTGCCAGCAGTTACGCAGGGGGCGAGAATCAGCCCCAGCATTTT.

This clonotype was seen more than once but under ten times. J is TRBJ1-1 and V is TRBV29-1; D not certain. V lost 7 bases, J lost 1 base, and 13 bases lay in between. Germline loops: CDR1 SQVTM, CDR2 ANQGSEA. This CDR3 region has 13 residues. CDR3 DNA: TGCAGCGCCTTTGAAACACCGAACACTGAAGCTTTCTTT. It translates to CSAFETPNTEAFF.

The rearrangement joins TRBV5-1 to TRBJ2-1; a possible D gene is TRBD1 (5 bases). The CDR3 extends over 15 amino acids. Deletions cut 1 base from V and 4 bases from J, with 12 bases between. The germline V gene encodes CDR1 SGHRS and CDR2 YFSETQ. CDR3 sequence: CASSLWLGAYNEQFF. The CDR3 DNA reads TGCGCCAGCAGCTTGTGGCTAGGGGCGTACAATGAGCAGTTCTTC.

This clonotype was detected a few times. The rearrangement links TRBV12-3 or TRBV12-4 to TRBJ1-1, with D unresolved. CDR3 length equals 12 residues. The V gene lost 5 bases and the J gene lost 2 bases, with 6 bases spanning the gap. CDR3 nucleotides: TGTGCCAGCAGTCCGTATAACACTGAAGCTTTCTTT. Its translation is CASSPYNTEAFF.

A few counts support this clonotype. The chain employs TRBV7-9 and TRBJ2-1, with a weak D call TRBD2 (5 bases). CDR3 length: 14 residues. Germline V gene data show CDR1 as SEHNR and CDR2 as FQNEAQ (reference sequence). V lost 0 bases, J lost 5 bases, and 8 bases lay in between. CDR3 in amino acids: CASSLAGVDNEQFF. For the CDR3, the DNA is TGTGCCAGCAGCTTAGCGGGAGTGGACAATGAGCAGTTCTTC.

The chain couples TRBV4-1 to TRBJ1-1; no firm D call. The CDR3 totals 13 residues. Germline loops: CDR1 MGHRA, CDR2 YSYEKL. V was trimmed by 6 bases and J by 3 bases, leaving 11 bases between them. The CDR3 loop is CASSPDGYTEAFF. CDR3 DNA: TGCGCCAGCAGTCCGGACGGCTACACTGAAGCTTTCTTT.

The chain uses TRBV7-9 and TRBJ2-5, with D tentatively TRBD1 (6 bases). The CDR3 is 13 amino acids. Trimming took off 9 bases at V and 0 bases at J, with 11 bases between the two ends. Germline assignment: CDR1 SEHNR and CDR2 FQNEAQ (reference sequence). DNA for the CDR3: TGTGCCAGTAAACAGGGAAACCAAGAGACCCAGTACTTC. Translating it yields CASKQGNQETQYF.

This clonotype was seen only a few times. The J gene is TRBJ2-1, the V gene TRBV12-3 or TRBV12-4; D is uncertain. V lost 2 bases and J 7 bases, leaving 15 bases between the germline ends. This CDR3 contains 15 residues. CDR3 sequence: CASSLSSKVGNEQFF. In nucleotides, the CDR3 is TGTGCCAGCAGTTTAAGTAGCAAGGTGGGGAATGAGCAGTTCTTC.

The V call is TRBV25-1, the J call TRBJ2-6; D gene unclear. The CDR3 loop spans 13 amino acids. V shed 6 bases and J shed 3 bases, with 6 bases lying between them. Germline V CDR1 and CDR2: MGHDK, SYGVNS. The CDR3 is CASRGVGANVLTF. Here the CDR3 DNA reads TGTGCCAGCAGGGGCGTTGGGGCCAACGTCCTGACTTTC.

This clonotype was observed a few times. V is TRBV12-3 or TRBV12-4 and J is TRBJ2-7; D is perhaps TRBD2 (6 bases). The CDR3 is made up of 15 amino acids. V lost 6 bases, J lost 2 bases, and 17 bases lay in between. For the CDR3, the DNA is TGTGCCAGCAGACCCCGGTTAGCGGAAACCTACGAGCAGTACTTC. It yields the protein CASRPRLAETYEQYF.

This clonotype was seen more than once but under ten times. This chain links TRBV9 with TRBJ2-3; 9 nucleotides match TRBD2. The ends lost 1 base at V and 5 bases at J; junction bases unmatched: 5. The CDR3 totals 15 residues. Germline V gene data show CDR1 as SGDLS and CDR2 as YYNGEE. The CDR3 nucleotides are TGTGCCAGCAGCGTATGGGCGGGAGGGCAAGATACGCAGTATTTT. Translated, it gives CASSVWAGGQDTQYF.

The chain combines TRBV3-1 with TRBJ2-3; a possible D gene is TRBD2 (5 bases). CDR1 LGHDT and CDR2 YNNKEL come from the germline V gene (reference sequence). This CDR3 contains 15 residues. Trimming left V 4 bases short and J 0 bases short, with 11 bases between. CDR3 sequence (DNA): TGTGCCAGCAGCCTTAGCGACTGGAGCACAGATACGCAGTATTTT. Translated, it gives CASSLSDWSTDTQYF.

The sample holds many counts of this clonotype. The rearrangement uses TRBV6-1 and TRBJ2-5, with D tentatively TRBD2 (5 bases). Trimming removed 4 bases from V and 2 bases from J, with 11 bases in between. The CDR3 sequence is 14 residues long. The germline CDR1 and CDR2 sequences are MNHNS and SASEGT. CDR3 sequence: CASSASTGQETQYF. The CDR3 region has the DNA TGTGCCAGCAGTGCCTCGACGGGACAAGAGACCCAGTACTTC.

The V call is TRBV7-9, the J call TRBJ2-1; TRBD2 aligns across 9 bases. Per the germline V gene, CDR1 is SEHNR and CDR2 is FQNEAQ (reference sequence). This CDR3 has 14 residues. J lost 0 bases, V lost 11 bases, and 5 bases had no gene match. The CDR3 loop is CAGAGGPSYNEQFF. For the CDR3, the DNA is TGTGCCGGGGCGGGGGGGCCCTCCTACAATGAGCAGTTCTTC.

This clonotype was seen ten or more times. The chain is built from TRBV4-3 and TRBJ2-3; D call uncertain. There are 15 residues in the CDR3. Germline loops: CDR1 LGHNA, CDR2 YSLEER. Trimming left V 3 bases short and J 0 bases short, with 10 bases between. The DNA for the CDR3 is TGCGCCAGCAGCCATCAGACGTCTAGCACAGATACGCAGTATTTT. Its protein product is CASSHQTSSTDTQYF.

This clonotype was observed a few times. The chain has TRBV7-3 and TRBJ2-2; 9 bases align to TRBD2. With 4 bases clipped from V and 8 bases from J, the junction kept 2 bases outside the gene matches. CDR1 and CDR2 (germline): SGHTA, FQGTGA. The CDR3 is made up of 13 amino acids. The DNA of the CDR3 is TGTGCCAGCAGCTGGACTAGCGCAGGGGAGCTGTTTTTT. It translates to CASSWTSAGELFF.

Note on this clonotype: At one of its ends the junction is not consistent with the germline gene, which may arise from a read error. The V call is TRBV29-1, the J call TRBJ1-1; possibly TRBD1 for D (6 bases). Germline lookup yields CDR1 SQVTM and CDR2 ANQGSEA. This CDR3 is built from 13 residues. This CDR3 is CSAPDGGGTEPFF. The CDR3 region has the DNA TGCAGCGCTCCGGACGGTGGGGGCACTGAACCTTTCTTT.